A single sample gave rise to the 4 T cell receptor beta chains below, sequenced in a study of neurological immune-mediated disorders. TCRdb called the 5' RACE reads again in MiXCR, with one record for every CDR3 protein. The sample contains approximately 51,000 distinct CDR3 sequences, 3% to 4% of which appear only once. Sequenced input: PBMCs. Every receptor here comes from a man aged 40-50 years with multiple sclerosis.

This clonotype was seen at least ten times. This chain joins TRBV30 and TRBJ2-1, with D maybe TRBD1 (5 bases). CDR3 size: 13 residues. Germline lookup yields CDR1 GTSNPN and CDR2 SVGIG (reference sequence). CDR3 loop: CARNSGFNNEQFF. The CDR3 DNA is TGTGCTCGCAATTCAGGGTTTAACAATGAGCAGTTCTTC.

This clonotype was detected many times. CDR3 nucleotide sequence: TGCGCCAGCAGCCAAGATCCCGAGGGGACAGGGAGCAGCCACGAGCAGTACTTC. It specifies CASSQDPEGTGSSHEQYF. V gene TRBV4-1 combines with J gene TRBJ2-7; TRBD1 aligns across 9 bases. Looked up from germline, CDR1 is MGHRA and CDR2 is YSYEKL. The junction had 14 bases not matched to a gene; V was cut back by 0 bases and J by 5 bases. The CDR3 covers 18 residues.

This clonotype was seen many times. This rearrangement joins TRBV6-2 or TRBV6-3 to TRBJ2-3; D remains ambiguous. Trimming shortened V by 8 bases and J by 4 bases, and 13 bases separated the two germline ends. Germline CDR1 and CDR2: MNHEY and SVGEGT. The CDR3 is 13 residues long. This CDR3 reads CASRGPAPDTQYF. The CDR3 region has the DNA TGTGCCAGCCGAGGCCCTGCCCCAGATACGCAGTATTTT.

This clonotype was counted at least ten times. Mismatch with germline at one junction end may stem from a read error. The V and J genes are TRBV3-1 and TRBJ1-5; D gene ambiguous. CDR3 length: 13 residues. The germline V gene has CDR1 LGHDT and CDR2 YNNKEL (reference sequence). The DNA for the CDR3 is TGTGCCAGCAGCCAAGATCGCGGAGCGGCCCAGAATTTT. This sequence encodes CASSQDRGAAQNF.